Listed below are T cell receptor beta chains from one sample, sequenced in a study of T cell responses to AZD1222 COVID-19 vaccine. Method: immunoSEQ multiplex PCR; TCRdb's copy keeps in-frame clones and lacks some. The data contain 90,000 to 120,000 clones, approximately 92% of them seen just once; the ten biggest clones take up over 7%. Specimen: peripheral blood, collected 28 days after the second AZD1222 dose. These receptors originate from an adult who received the AZD1222 COVID-19 vaccine. The CDR3 runs from the conserved cysteine through the conserved F or W. D genes are given only for firm matches. Only some rows state a clone size, as once, few, many or a class for expanded clones.

J gene,D gene,clone size,V gene,CDR3 protein,CDR3 DNA
TRBJ1-6,NA,NA,TRBV20-1,CSVIEGPPLHF,TGCAGTGTTATAGAGGGTCCACCCCTCCACTTT
TRBJ1-1,NA,NA,TRBV6-5,CASSYRGNTEAFF,TGTGCCAGCAGTTACAGGGGAAACACTGAAGCTTTCTTT
TRBJ1-1,TRBD1,NA,TRBV11-1,CASSFQGALNTEAFF,TGTGCCAGCAGCTTCCAGGGGGCGTTGAACACTGAAGCTTTCTTT
TRBJ2-7,NA,NA,TRBV5-1,CASSLDRSLDEQYF,TGCGCCAGCAGCTTGGACAGGTCCCTGGACGAGCAGTACTTC
TRBJ1-6,TRBD1,NA,TRBV9,CASSPGGRTGSYNSPLHF,TGTGCCAGCAGCCCAGGGGGAAGGACCGGCTCCTATAATTCACCCCTCCACTTT
TRBJ2-5,NA,once,TRBV9,CASSVGVVEETQYF,TGTGCCAGCAGCGTAGGCGTCGTAGAAGAGACCCAGTACTTC
TRBJ1-3,NA,NA,TRBV6-5,CASSSARYAGNTIYF,TGTGCCAGCAGTAGCGCCCGATATGCTGGAAACACCATATATTTT
TRBJ2-1,TRBD1,NA,TRBV6-5,CASRAGQGGIDEQFF,TGTGCCAGCAGGGCTGGACAGGGTGGGATTGATGAGCAGTTCTTC
TRBJ1-2,NA,NA,TRBV3-1/TRBV3-2,CASSQDHGVGYTF,TGTGCCAGCAGCCAAGATCATGGAGTTGGCTACACCTTC
TRBJ2-7,NA,NA,TRBV5-1,CASSLEGRQYYEQYF,TGCGCCAGCAGCTTGGAGGGACGCCAATACTACGAGCAGTACTTC
TRBJ2-5,TRBD1,NA,TRBV9,CASSVWAGTGGETQYF,TGTGCCAGCAGCGTATGGGCCGGGACAGGGGGAGAGACCCAGTACTTC
TRBJ2-3,NA,NA,TRBV28,CASRLGGASTDTQYF,TGTGCCAGCAGGTTAGGAGGGGCGAGCACAGATACGCAGTATTTT
TRBJ1-2,NA,NA,TRBV6-6,CASMEYYGYTF,TGTGCCAGCATGGAGTACTATGGCTACACCTTC
TRBJ1-2,TRBD1,NA,TRBV30,CAWSGGTGGGYTF,TGTGCCTGGAGTGGCGGGACAGGGGGAGGCTACACCTTC
TRBJ1-3,NA,NA,TRBV3-1/TRBV3-2,CASSQTGGGNTIYF,TGTGCCAGCAGCCAGACGGGAGGGGGAAACACCATATATTTT
TRBJ2-1,TRBD2,NA,TRBV6-5,CASTMSGRTHNEQFF,TGTGCCAGCACCATGAGCGGGAGGACGCACAATGAGCAGTTCTTC
TRBJ2-2,NA,NA,TRBV12-3/TRBV12-4,CASSFLVPGELFF,TGTGCCAGCAGTTTTTTGGTACCCGGGGAGCTGTTTTTT
TRBJ1-6,NA,NA,TRBV18,CASSLDRNSPLHF,TGTGCCAGCTCACTCGACAGAAATTCACCCCTCCACTTT
TRBJ1-2,NA,NA,TRBV5-5,CASSLDTGYGYTF,TGTGCCAGCAGCCTAGACACTGGCTATGGCTACACCTTC
TRBJ2-7,TRBD1,NA,TRBV3-1/TRBV3-2,CASSPNRGALTYEQYF,TGTGCCAGCAGCCCTAACAGGGGTGCGCTGACCTACGAGCAGTACTTC
TRBJ2-3,TRBD2,once,TRBV10-3,CAISVGGGTTDTQYF,TGTGCCATCAGTGTGGGCGGGGGGACCACAGATACGCAGTATTTT
TRBJ1-6,NA,NA,TRBV12-3/TRBV12-4,CASRLRGSPLHF,TGTGCCAGCAGATTGAGGGGTTCACCCCTCCACTTT